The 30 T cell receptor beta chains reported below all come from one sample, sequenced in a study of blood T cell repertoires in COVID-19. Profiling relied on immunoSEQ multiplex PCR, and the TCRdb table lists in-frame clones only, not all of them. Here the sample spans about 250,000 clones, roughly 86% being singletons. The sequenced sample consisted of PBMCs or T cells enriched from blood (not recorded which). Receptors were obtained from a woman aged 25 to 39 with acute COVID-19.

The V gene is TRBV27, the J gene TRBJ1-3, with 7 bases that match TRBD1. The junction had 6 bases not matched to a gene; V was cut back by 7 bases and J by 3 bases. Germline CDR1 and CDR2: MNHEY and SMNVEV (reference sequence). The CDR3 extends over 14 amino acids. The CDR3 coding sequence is TGTGCCAGCAACACGACAGGGAGTGGAAACACCATATATTTT. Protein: CASNTTGSGNTIYF.

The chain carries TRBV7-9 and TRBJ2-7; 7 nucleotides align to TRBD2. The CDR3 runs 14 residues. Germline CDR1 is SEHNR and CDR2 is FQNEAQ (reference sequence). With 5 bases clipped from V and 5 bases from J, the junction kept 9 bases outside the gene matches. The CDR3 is CASSGLWGGNEQYF. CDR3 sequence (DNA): TGTGCCAGCAGCGGACTCTGGGGAGGGAACGAGCAGTACTTC.

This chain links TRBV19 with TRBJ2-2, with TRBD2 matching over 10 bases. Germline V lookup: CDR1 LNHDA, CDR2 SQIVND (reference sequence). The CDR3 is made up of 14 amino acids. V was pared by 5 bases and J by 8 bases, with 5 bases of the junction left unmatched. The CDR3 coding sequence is TGTGCCAGTAGTCTTAGCGGGGGGACGGGGGAGCTGTTTTTT. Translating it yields CASSLSGGTGELFF.

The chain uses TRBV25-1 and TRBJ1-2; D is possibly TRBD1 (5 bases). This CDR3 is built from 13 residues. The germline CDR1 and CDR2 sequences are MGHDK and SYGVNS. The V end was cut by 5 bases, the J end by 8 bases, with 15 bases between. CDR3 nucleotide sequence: TGTGCCAGCAGTATCGGACGGACAACAGGCTACACCTTC. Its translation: CASSIGRTTGYTF.

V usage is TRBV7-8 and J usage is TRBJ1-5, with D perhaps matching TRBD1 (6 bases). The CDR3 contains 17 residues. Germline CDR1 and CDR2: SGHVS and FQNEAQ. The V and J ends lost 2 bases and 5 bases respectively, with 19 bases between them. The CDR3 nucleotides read TGTGCCAGCAGCTTAAACTCACAGGGCGAAAACGATCAGCCCCAGCATTTT. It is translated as CASSLNSQGENDQPQHF.

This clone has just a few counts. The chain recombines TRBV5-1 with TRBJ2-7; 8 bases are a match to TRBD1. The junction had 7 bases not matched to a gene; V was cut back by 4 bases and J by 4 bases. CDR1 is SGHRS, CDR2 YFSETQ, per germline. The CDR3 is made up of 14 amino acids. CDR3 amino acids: CASSVTGGSYEQYF. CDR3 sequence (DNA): TGCGCCAGCAGCGTAACAGGGGGGAGTTACGAGCAGTACTTC.

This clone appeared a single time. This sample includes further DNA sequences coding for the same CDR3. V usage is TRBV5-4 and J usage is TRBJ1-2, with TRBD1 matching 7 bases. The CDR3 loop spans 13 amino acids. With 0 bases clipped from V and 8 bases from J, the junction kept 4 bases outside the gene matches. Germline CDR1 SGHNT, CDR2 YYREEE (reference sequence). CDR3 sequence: CASSLGQGDGYTF. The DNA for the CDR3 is TGTGCCAGCAGCTTGGGACAGGGAGACGGCTACACCTTC.

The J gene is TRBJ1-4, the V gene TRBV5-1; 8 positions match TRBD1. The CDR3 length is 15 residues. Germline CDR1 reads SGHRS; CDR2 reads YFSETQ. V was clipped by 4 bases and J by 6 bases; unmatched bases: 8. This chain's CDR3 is CASSPGQGRHEKLFF. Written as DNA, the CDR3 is TGCGCCAGCAGCCCCGGACAGGGTCGGCATGAAAAACTGTTTTTT.

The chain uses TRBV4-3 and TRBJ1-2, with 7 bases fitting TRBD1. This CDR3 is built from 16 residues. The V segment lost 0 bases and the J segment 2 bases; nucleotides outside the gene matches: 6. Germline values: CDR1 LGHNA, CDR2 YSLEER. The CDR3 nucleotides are TGCGCCAGCAGCCAAGATAGGGACAGACAAAACTATGGCTACACCTTC. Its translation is CASSQDRDRQNYGYTF.

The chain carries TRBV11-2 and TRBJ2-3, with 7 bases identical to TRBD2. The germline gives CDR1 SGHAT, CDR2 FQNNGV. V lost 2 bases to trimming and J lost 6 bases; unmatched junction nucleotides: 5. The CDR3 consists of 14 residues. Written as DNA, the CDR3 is TGTGCCAGCAGCTTAATGGGTAGCGGGGATACGCAGTATTTT. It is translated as CASSLMGSGDTQYF.

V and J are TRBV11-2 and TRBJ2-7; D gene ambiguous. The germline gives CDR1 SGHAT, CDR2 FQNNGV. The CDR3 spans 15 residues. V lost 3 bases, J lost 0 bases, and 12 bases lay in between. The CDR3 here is CASSFAQYSSYEQYF. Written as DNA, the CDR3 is TGTGCCAGCAGCTTTGCACAGTACAGCTCCTACGAGCAGTACTTC.

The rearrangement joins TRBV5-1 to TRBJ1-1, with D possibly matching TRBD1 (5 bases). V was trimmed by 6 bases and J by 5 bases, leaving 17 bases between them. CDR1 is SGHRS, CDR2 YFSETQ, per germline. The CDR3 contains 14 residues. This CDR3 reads CASTSDGGTTEAFF. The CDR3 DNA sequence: TGCGCCAGCACCAGTGACGGAGGGACGACTGAAGCTTTCTTT.

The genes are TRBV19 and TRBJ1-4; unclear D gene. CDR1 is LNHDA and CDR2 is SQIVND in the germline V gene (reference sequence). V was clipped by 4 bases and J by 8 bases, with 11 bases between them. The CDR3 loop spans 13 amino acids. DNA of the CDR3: TGTGCCAGTAGTACAGCGACGGGAGAAAAACTGTTTTTT. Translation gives CASSTATGEKLFF. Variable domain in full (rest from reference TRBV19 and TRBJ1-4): DGGITQSPKYLFRKEGQNVTLSCEQNLNHDAMYWYRQDPGQGLRLIYYSQIVNDFQKGDIAEGYSVSREKKESFPLTVTSAQKNPTAFYLCASSTATGEKLFFGSGTQLSVL.

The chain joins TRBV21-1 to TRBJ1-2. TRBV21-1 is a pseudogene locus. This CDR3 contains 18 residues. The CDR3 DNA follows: TGTGCCAGCAGCAATCTAGGTAAACAGACCGGCGGGGGCTATGGCTACACCTTC. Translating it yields CASSNLGKQTGGGYGYTF.

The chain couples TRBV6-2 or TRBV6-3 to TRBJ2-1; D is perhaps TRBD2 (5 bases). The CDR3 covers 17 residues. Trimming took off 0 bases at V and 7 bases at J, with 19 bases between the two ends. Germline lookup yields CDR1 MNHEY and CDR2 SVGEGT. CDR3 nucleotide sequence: TGTGCCAGCAGTTACTCGAGTACCGGCGGTACGGGGAATGAGCAGTTCTTC. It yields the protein CASSYSSTGGTGNEQFF.

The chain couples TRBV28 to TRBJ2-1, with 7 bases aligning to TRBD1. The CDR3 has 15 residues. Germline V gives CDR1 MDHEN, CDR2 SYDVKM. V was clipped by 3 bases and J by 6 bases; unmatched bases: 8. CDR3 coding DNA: TGTGCCAGCAGTTTCAGAGGGGGCCCTGGCAATGAGCAGTTCTTC. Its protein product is CASSFRGGPGNEQFF.

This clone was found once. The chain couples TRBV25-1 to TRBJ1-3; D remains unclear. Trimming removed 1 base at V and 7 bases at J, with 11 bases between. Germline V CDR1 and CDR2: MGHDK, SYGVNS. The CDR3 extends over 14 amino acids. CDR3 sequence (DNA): TGTGCCAGCAGTGAATCGGCCTCGGGGAACACCATATATTTT. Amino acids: CASSESASGNTIYF.

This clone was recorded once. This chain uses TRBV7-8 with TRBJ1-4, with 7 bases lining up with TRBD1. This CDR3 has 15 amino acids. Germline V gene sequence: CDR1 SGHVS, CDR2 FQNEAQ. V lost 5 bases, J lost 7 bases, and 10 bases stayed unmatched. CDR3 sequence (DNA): TGTGCCAGCAGCCCGCTTCGACAGGGTGGTGAAAAACTGTTTTTT. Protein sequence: CASSPLRQGGEKLFF.

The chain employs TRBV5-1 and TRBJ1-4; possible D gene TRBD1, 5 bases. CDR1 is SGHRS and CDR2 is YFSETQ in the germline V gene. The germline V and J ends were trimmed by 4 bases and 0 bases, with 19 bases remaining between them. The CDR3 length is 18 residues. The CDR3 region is CASSRKTGVLSTNEKLFF. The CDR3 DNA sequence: TGCGCCAGCAGCCGTAAAACGGGGGTTCTTTCAACTAATGAAAAACTGTTTTTT. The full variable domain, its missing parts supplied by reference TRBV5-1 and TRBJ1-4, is KAGVTQTPRYLIKTRGQQVTLSCSPISGHRSVSWYQQTPGQGLQFLFEYFSETQRNKGNFPGRFSGRQFSNSRSEMNVSTLELGDSALYLCASSRKTGVLSTNEKLFFGSGTQLSVL.

CDR3 protein: CASSQDWGLAETQYF. The CDR3 bases are TGTGCCAGCAGCCAAGATTGGGGACTAGCAGAGACCCAGTACTTC. The chain is built from TRBV3-1 (or the pseudogene TRBV3-2) and TRBJ2-5; TRBD2 matches 9 bases. The CDR3 covers 15 residues. From germline, CDR1 is LGHDT and CDR2 YNNKEL (reference sequence). The junction had 3 bases not matched to a gene; V was cut back by 0 bases and J by 4 bases.

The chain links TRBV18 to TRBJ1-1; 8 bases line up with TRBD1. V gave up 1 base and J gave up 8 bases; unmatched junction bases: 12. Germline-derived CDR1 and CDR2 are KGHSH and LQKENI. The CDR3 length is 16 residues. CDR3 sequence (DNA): TGTGCCAGCTCACCACTGTCTCGGCAGGGGGCGAGAGAAGCTTTCTTT. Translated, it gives CASSPLSRQGAREAFF. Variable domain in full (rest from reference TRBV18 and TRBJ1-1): NAGVMQNPRHLVRRRGQEARLRCSPMKGHSHVYWYRQLPEEGLKFMVYLQKENIIDESGMPKERFSAEFPKEGPSILRIQQVVRGDSAAYFCASSPLSRQGAREAFFGQGTRLTVV.

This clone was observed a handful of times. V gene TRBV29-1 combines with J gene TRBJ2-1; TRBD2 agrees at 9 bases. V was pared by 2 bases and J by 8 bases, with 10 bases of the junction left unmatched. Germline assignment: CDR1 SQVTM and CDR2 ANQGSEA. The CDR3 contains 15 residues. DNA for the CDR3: TGCAGCGTTGAACCTTGGCGGGGGGGCCTCGATGAGCAGTTCTTC. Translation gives CSVEPWRGGLDEQFF.

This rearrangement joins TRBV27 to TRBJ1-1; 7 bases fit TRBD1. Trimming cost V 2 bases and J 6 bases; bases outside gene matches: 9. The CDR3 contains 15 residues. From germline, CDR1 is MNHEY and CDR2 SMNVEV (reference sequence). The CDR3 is CASSLQQGSLAEAFF. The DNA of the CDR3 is TGTGCCAGCAGTTTACAACAGGGGAGTTTGGCTGAAGCTTTCTTT.

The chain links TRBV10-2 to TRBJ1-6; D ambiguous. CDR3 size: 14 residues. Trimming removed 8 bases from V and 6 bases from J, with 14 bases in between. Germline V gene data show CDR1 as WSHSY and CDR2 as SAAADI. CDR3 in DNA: TGCGCCAGCGGGGAGCTAGGACGTAATTCACCCCTCCACTTT. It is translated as CASGELGRNSPLHF.

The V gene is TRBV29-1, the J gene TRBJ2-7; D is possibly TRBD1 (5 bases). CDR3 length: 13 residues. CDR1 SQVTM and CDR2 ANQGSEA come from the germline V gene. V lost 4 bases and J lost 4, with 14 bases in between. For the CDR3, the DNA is TGCAGCGTTGGGGCAGGGCCAAGATACGAGCAGTACTTC. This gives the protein CSVGAGPRYEQYF.

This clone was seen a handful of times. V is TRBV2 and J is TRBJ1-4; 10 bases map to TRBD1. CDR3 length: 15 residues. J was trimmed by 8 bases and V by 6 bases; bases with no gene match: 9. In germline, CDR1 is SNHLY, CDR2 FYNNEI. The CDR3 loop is CASSLSRTGGEKLFF. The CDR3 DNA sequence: TGTGCCAGCAGCCTTTCCCGGACAGGGGGGGAAAAACTGTTTTTT.

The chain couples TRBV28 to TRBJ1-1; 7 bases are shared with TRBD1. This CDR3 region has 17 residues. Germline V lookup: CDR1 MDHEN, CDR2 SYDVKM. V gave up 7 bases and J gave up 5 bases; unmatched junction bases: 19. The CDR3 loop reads CASMGPGTGVFGTEAFF. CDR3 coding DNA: TGTGCCAGCATGGGTCCGGGTACAGGGGTTTTCGGGACTGAAGCTTTCTTT.

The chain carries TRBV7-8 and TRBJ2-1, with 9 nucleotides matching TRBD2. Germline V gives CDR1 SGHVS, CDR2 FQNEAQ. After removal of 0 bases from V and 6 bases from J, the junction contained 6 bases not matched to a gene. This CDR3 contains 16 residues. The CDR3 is CASSLAGGGASNEQFF. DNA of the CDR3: TGTGCCAGCAGCTTAGCGGGCGGGGGGGCCAGCAATGAGCAGTTCTTC.

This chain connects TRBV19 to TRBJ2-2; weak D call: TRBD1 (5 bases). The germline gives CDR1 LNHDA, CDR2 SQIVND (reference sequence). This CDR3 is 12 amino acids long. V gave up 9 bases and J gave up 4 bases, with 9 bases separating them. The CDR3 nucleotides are TGTGCCAGCAGGGTGGGCACCGGGGAGCTGTTTTTT. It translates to CASRVGTGELFF.

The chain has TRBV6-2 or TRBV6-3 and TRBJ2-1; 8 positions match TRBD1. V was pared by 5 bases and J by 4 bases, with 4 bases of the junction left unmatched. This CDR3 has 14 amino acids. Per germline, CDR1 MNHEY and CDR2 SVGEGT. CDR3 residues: CASSQDRAYNEQFF. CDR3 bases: TGTGCCAGCAGTCAGGACAGGGCTTACAATGAGCAGTTCTTC.